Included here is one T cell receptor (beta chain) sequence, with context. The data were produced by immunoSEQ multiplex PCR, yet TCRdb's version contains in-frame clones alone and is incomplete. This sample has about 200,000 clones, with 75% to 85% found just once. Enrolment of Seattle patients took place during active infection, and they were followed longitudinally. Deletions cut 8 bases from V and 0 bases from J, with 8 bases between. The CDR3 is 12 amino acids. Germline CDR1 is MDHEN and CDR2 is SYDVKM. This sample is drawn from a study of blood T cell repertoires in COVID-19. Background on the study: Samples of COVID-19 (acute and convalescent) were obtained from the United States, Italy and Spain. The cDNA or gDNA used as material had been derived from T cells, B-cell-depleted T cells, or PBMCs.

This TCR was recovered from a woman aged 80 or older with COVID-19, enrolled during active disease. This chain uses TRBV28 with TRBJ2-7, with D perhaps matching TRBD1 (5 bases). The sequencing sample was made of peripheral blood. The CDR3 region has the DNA TGTGCCAGCGCAGGGATCTCCTACGAGCAGTACTTC. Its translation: CASAGISYEQYF. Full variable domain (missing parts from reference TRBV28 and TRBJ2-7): DVKVTQSSRYLVKRTGEKVFLECVQDMDHENMFWYRQDPGLGLRLIYFSYDVKMKEKGDIPEGYSVSREKKERFSLILESASTNQTSMYLCASAGISYEQYFGPGTRLTVT.